This T cell receptor beta chain comes out of a study of breast tumors, draining lymph nodes, adjacent tissues. This clonotype was picked up a small number of times. The antigen remains unidentified. Study-wide points: Findings are consistent with lymph node origin and intratumoral expansion of most tumor T cells. Tumor TCR diversity was below lymph nodes but above nontumor tissue. Tumor T cell lymph node origin was a supported hypothesis, not proven.

Samples came from axillary lymph nodes draining the breast cancer. TCRdb fed the multiplex PCR reads into MiXCR, producing one record per CDR3 protein. This table has approximately 210,000 distinct CDR3 sequences, around 35% appearing once. CDR3 length equals 13 residues. Trimming left V 7 bases short and J 6 bases short, with 13 bases between. CDR1 is MNHEY and CDR2 is SMNVEV in the germline V gene (reference sequence). The V call is TRBV27, the J call TRBJ2-1, with no clear D. This clonotype was obtained from a female donor with breast cancer. Some clones in this sample may be carry-over from other donors' samples. The sample taken for sequencing was axillary lymph node tissue. In DNA, the CDR3 is TGTGCCAGCAAGATCGGCCCGACCAATGAGCAGTTCTTC. Its translation is CASKIGPTNEQFF.